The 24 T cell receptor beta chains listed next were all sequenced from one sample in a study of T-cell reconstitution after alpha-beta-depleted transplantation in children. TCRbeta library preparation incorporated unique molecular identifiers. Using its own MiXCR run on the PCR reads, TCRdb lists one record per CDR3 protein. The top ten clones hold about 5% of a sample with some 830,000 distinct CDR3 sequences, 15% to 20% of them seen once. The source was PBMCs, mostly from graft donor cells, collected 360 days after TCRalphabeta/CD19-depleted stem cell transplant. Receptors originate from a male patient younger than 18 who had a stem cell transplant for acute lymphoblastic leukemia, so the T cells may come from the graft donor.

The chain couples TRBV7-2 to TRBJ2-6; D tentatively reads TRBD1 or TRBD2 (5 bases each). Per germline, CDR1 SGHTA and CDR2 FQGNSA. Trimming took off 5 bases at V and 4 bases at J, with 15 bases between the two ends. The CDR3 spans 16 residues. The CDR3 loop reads CASSPDSGTGANVLTF. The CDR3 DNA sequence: TGTGCCAGCAGCCCCGACTCAGGGACCGGGGCCAACGTCCTGACTTTC.

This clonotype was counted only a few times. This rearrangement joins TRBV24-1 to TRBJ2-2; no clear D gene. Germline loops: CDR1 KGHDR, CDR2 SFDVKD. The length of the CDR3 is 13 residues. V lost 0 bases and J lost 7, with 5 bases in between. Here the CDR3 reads CATSDLHGGELFF. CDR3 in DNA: TGTGCCACCAGTGATTTGCACGGCGGGGAGCTGTTTTTT.

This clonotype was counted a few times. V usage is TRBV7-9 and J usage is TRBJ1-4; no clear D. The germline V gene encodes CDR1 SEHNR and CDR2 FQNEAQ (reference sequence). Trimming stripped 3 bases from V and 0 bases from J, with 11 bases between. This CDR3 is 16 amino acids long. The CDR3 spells CASSFRNGATNEKLFF. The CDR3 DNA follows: TGTGCCAGCAGCTTTAGAAACGGGGCAACTAATGAAAAACTGTTTTTT.

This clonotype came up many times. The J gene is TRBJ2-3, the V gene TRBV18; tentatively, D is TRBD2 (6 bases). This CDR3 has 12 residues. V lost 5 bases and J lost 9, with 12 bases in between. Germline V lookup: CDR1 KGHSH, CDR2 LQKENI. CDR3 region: CASSGDFDTQYF. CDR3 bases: TGTGCCAGCTCAGGGGACTTTGACACGCAGTATTTT.

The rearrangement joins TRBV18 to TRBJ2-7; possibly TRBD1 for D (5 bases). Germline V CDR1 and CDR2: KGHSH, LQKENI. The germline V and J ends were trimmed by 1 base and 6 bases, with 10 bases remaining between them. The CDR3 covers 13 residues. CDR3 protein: CASSPLEGVEQYF. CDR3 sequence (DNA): TGTGCCAGCTCACCACTGGAAGGGGTCGAGCAGTACTTC.

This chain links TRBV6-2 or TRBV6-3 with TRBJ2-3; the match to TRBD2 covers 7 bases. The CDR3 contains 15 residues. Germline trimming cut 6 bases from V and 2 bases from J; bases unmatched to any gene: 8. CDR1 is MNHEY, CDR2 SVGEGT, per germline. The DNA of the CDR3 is TGTGCCAGCAGGGAGAGCGGGACCTTCACAGATACGCAGTATTTT. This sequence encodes CASRESGTFTDTQYF.

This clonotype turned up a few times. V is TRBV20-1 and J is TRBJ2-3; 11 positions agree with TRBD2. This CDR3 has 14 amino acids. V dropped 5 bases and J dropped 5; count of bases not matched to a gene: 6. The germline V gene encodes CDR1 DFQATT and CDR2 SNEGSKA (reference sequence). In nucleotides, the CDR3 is TGCAGTGCTGTAGCGGGAGGGCAAGGAGATACGCAGTATTTT. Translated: CSAVAGGQGDTQYF.

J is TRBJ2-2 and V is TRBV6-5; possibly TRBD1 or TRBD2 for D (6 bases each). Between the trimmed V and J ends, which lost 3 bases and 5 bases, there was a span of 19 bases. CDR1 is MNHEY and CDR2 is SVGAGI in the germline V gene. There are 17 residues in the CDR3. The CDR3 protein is CASSYTLATGETGELFF. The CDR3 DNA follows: TGTGCCAGCAGTTATACCCTAGCGACAGGAGAAACCGGGGAGCTGTTTTTT.

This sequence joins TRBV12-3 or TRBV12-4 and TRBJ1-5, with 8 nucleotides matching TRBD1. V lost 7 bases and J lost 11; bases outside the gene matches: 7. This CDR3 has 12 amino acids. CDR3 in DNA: TGTGCCAGCACCCACAGGGACAGGTCCCAGCATTTT. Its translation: CASTHRDRSQHF.

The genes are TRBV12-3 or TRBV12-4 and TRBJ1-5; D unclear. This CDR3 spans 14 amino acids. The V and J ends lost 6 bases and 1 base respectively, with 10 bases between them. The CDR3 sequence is CASRRSPSNQPQHF. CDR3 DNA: TGTGCCAGCAGAAGGTCCCCAAGCAATCAGCCCCAGCATTTT.

The CDR3 coding sequence is TGCAGTGCTATTGGGACTAGCACCGGCATTCAGTACTTC. Encoded protein: CSAIGTSTGIQYF. This rearrangement joins TRBV20-1 to TRBJ2-4; the match to TRBD2 covers 9 bases. The CDR3 contains 13 residues. J lost 9 bases, V lost 4 bases, and 7 bases had no gene match. Germline CDR1 reads DFQATT; CDR2 reads SNEGSKA (reference sequence).

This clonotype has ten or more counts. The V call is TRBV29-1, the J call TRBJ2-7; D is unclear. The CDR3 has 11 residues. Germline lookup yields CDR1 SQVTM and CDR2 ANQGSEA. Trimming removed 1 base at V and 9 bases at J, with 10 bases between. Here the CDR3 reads CSVEVSVGQYF. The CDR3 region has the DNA TGCAGCGTTGAAGTCTCGGTCGGGCAGTACTTC.

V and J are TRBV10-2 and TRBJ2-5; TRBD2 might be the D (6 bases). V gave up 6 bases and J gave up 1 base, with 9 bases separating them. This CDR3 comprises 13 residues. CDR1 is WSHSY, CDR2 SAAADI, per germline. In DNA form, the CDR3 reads TGCGCCAGCAGGGGTAGCGGCCAAGAGACCCAGTACTTC. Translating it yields CASRGSGQETQYF.

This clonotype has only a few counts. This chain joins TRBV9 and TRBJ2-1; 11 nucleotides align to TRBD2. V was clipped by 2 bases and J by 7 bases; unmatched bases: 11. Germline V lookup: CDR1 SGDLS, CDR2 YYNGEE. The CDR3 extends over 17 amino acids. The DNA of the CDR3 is TGTGCCAGCAGCGTCACCACGTCCCGGACTAGCGGGAATGAGCAGTTCTTC. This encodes CASSVTTSRTSGNEQFF. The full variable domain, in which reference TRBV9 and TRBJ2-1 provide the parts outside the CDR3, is DSGVTQTPKHLITATGQRVTLRCSPRSGDLSVYWYQQSLDQGLQFLIQYYNGEERAKGNILERFSAQQFPDLHSELNLSSLELGDSALYFCASSVTTSRTSGNEQFFGPGTRLTVL.

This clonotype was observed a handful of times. The CDR3 protein is CAWSPGLRTGELFF. CDR3 sequence (DNA): TGTGCCTGGAGTCCGGGACTACGAACCGGGGAGCTGTTTTTT. The chain is built from TRBV30 and TRBJ2-2; 7 bases agree with TRBD2. Trimming removed 2 bases from V and 5 bases from J; junction bases left unmatched: 5. Germline CDR1 and CDR2: GTSNPN and SVGIG (reference sequence). This CDR3 contains 14 residues.

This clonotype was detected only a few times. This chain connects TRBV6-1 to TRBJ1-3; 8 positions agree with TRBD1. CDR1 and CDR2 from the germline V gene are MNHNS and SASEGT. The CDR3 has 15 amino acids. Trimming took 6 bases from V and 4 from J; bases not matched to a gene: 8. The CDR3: CASSLPRDRGNTIYF. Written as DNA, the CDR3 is TGTGCCAGCAGCCTACCCCGGGACAGGGGAAACACCATATATTTT.

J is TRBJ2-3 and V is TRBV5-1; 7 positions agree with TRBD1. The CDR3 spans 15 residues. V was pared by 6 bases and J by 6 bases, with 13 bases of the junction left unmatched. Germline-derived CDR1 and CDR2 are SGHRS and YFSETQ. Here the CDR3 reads CASIPDRFLPDTQYF. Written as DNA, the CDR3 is TGCGCCAGCATCCCGGACAGGTTCCTCCCCGATACGCAGTATTTT.

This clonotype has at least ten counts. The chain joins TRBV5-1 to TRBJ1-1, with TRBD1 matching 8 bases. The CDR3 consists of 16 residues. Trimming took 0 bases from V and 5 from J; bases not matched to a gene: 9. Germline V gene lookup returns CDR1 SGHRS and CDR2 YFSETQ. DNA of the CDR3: TGCGCCAGCAGCTTGGGACAGGGGAGGAAGGGGACTGAAGCTTTCTTT. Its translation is CASSLGQGRKGTEAFF.

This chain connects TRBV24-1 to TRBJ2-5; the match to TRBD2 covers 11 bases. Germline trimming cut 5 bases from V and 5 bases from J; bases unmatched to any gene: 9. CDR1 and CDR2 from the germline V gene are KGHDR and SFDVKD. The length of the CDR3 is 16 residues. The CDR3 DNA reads TGTGCCACCAGTGGAACTAGCGGGAGCGCAAAGGAGACCCAGTACTTC. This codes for CATSGTSGSAKETQYF.

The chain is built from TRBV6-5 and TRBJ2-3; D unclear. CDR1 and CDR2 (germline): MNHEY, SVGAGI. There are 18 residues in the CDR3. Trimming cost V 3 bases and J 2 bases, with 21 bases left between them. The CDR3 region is CASSYNTQCQHDTDTQYF. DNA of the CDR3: TGTGCCAGCAGTTATAACACCCAGTGCCAGCATGACACAGATACGCAGTATTTT.

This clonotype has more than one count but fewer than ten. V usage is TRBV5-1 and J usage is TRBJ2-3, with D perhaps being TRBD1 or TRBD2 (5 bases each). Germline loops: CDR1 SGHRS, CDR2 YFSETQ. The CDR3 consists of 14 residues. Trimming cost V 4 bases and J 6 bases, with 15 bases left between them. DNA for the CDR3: TGCGCCAGCAGCCCGGCGTGGGGGTCCGATACGCAGTATTTT. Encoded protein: CASSPAWGSDTQYF.

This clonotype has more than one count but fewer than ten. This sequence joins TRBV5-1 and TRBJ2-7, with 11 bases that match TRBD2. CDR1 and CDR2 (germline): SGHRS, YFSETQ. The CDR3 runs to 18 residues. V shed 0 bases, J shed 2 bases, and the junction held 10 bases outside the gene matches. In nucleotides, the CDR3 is TGCGCCAGCAGCTTGGTAGCCTTACTAGCGGGAGATCCCTACGAGCAGTACTTC. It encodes CASSLVALLAGDPYEQYF. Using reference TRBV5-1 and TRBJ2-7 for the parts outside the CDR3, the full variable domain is KAGVTQTPRYLIKTRGQQVTLSCSPISGHRSVSWYQQTPGQGLQFLFEYFSETQRNKGNFPGRFSGRQFSNSRSEMNVSTLELGDSALYLCASSLVALLAGDPYEQYFGPGTRLTVT.

CDR3 DNA sequence: TGTGCCACCAGCAGAAGGGGAAAGATCGAGCAGTACTTC. Residues: CATSRRGKIEQYF. The V call is TRBV15, the J call TRBJ2-7; D possibly corresponds to TRBD1 (5 bases). Germline V gene lookup returns CDR1 LNHNV and CDR2 YYDKDF (reference sequence). This CDR3 spans 13 amino acids. Trimming removed 2 bases at V and 6 bases at J, with 11 bases between.

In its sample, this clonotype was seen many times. CDR3 DNA: TGTGCCAGCAGCTTAAGGTCAGCCCAAGAGACCCAGTACTTC. Translated, it gives CASSLRSAQETQYF. This chain links TRBV7-9 with TRBJ2-5; D unresolved. V was pared by 2 bases and J by 1 base, with 8 bases between. The CDR3 runs to 14 residues. Germline V lookup: CDR1 SEHNR, CDR2 FQNEAQ (reference sequence).